The 6 T cell receptor beta chains below were found in one sample sequenced in a study of blood T cell repertoires in COVID-19. Method: immunoSEQ multiplex PCR; TCRdb's copy keeps in-frame clones and lacks some. The repertoire holds approximately 260,000 clones, around 88% seen once, with roughly 1.2% in the top ten. The sequencing sample was made of PBMCs or T cells enriched from blood (not recorded which). These receptors all stem from a woman between 35 and 50 years old with acute COVID-19.

This clone turned up a few times. This chain links TRBV6-5 with TRBJ1-1; 8 nucleotides match TRBD1. The junction had 7 bases not matched to a gene; V was cut back by 6 bases and J by 1 base. The germline V gene encodes CDR1 MNHEY and CDR2 SVGAGI. The CDR3 contains 15 residues. In DNA, the CDR3 is TGTGCCAGCAGCCGAACGGACAGGGCGAACACTGAAGCTTTCTTT. Its translation: CASSRTDRANTEAFF.

The chain combines TRBV7-3 with TRBJ2-1, with 12 nucleotides matching TRBD2. The CDR3 runs 15 residues. The germline gives CDR1 SGHTA, CDR2 FQGTGA. V was pared by 4 bases and J by 6 bases, with 4 bases of the junction left unmatched. CDR3: CASSSGTSGPNEQFF. CDR3 nucleotide sequence: TGTGCCAGCAGCTCAGGGACTAGCGGGCCCAATGAGCAGTTCTTC.

The CDR3 is CASSEAVTSTDTQYF. Written as DNA, the CDR3 is TGTGCCAGCAGTGAAGCGGTCACTAGCACAGATACGCAGTATTTT. This chain joins TRBV2 and TRBJ2-3; D ambiguous. The CDR3 has 15 amino acids. Germline V gene sequence: CDR1 SNHLY, CDR2 FYNNEI. V was clipped by 0 bases and J by 0 bases, with 7 bases between them.

The V gene is TRBV28, the J gene TRBJ2-1, with TRBD2 matching over 10 bases. CDR3 length: 14 residues. The V segment lost 7 bases and the J segment 7 bases; nucleotides outside the gene matches: 7. Germline CDR1 is MDHEN and CDR2 is SYDVKM. CDR3 in DNA: TGTGCCAGCAAGCCTAGCGGGAGTAAAAATGAGCAGTTCTTC. Amino acid sequence: CASKPSGSKNEQFF.

The rearrangement links TRBV9 to TRBJ1-5; a possible D gene is TRBD1 (6 bases). V was cut by 3 bases and J by 3 bases, with 16 bases left in between. The CDR3 contains 16 residues. Looked up from germline, CDR1 is SGDLS and CDR2 is YYNGEE. The CDR3 region is CASSAGLQGANQPQHF. CDR3 nucleotide sequence: TGTGCCAGCAGCGCCGGGTTACAGGGTGCCAATCAGCCCCAGCATTTT.

The rearrangement links TRBV30 to TRBJ2-5, with unresolved D. Looked up from germline, CDR1 is GTSNPN and CDR2 is SVGIG (reference sequence). The CDR3 is 13 amino acids. V was cut by 1 base and J by 8 bases, with 14 bases left in between. In DNA form, the CDR3 reads TGTGCCTGGAGTGGTGGGTGGAGCGTTACCCAGTACTTC. Translation gives CAWSGGWSVTQYF.